This T cell receptor beta chain was sequenced for a study of OX40 agonist ivuxolimab in advanced cancers. The data were produced by immunoSEQ multiplex PCR, yet TCRdb's version contains in-frame clones alone and is incomplete. This table holds fewer than 30,000 clones, roughly nine tenths found once. This clone was recorded a few times. Germline assignment: CDR1 MNHNY and CDR2 SVGAGI (reference sequence). The CDR3 runs 15 residues. After removal of 4 bases from V and 1 base from J, the junction contained 5 bases not matched to a gene. The rearrangement uses TRBV6-6 and TRBJ2-3; 7 bases fit TRBD2. This sample comprised CD4+ or CD8+ T cells sorted from blood, obtained in a trial of the OX40 agonist ivuxolimab. This receptor was obtained from an adult with an advanced solid tumor such as melanoma, head and neck, liver or kidney cancer. The CDR3 bases are TGTGCCAGCAGTTGGGCGGGGGAGGGCACAGATACGCAGTATTTT. Protein: CASSWAGEGTDTQYF.